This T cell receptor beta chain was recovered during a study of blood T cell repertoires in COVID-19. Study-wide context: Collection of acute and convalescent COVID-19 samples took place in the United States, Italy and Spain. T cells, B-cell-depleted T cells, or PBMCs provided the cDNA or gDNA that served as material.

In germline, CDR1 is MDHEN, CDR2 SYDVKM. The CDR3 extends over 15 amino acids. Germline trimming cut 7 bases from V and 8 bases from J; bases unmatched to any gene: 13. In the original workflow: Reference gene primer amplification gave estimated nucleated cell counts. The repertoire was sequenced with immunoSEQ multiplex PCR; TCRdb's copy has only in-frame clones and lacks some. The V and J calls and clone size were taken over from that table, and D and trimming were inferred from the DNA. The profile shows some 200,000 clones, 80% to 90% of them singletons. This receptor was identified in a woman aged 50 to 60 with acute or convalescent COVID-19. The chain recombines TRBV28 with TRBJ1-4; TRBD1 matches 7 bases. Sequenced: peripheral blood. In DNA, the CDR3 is TGTGCCAGCACCCAGCACGCAGGGGGAGGCGAAAAACTGTTTTTT. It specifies CASTQHAGGGEKLFF.